This entry lists 5 T cell receptor beta chains sequenced from one sample in a study of cytomegalovirus exposure and HLA in healthy donors. The PCR was carried out with 60 Vbeta primers and 13 Jbeta primers. The protocol was immunoSEQ multiplex PCR, while the TCRdb copy is restricted to in-frame clones and leaves out a portion. Among some 190,000 clones listed, approximately 79% were seen once. The specimen sequenced was PBMCs. The receptor source for this set is a woman in her late teens or twenties in good health and CMV-seronegative.

This chain connects TRBV29-1 to TRBJ2-5; weak D call: TRBD1 (6 bases). The closer fit of TRBJ2-7 to the DNA end suggests the J call may be wrong. The CDR3 loop spans 16 amino acids. Germline V gene sequence: CDR1 SQVTM, CDR2 ANQGSEA. DNA of the CDR3: TGCAGCGCCGTCTCTATTAGGGGGAAGAGCTCCTACGAGCAGTACTTC. Its protein product is CSAVSIRGKSSYEQYF.

The genes are TRBV30 and TRBJ1-5; 11 bases fit TRBD1. The J segment lost 2 bases and the V segment lost 3 bases, leaving 9 bases of the junction unmatched. Germline loops: CDR1 GTSNPN, CDR2 SVGIG (reference sequence). The CDR3 sequence is 17 residues long. CDR3 coding DNA: TGTGCCTGGAGAAAACCCGGGACAGGGGGTGGCAATCAGCCCCAGCATTTT. It yields the protein CAWRKPGTGGGNQPQHF.

CDR3 coding DNA: TGTGCCACCAAACGAGCCCCGGAGGGCTTTGGCTACACCTTC. Protein product: CATKRAPEGFGYTF. The V and J genes are TRBV27 and TRBJ1-2, with D unclear. The V gene's germline CDR1 is MNHEY and CDR2 SMNVEV (reference sequence). CDR3 length equals 14 residues. V dropped 10 bases and J dropped 7 bases, with 22 bases sitting between them.

The V gene is TRBV6-6, the J gene TRBJ2-5; the D gene is possibly TRBD2 (5 bases). Trimming stripped 4 bases from V and 6 bases from J, with 15 bases between. This CDR3 spans 14 amino acids. Germline V gene lookup returns CDR1 MNHNY and CDR2 SVGAGI (reference sequence). The CDR3 reads CASSSPGTMKTQYF. In nucleotides, the CDR3 is TGTGCCAGCAGTTCTCCGGGAACGATGAAGACCCAGTACTTC.

The chain links TRBV19 to TRBJ2-7; 7 bases match TRBD1. The V and J ends lost 3 bases and 2 bases, in that order; junction bases with no gene match: 4. There are 14 residues in the CDR3. In germline, CDR1 is LNHDA, CDR2 SQIVND (reference sequence). The CDR3 bases are TGTGCCAGTAGTATCCGGGACAGACCCTACGAGCAGTACTTC. It translates to CASSIRDRPYEQYF. The full variable domain, its missing parts supplied by reference TRBV19 and TRBJ2-7, is DGGITQSPKYLFRKEGQNVTLSCEQNLNHDAMYWYRQDPGQGLRLIYYSQIVNDFQKGDIAEGYSVSREKKESFPLTVTSAQKNPTAFYLCASSIRDRPYEQYFGPGTRLTVT.